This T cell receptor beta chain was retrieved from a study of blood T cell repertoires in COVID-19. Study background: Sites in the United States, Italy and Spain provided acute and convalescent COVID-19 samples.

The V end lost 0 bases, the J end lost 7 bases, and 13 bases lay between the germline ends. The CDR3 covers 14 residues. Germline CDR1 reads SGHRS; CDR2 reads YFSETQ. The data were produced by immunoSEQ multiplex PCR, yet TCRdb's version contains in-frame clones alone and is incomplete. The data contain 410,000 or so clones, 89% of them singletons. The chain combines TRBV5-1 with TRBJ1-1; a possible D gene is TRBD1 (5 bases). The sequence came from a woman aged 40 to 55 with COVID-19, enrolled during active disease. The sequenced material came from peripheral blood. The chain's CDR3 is CASSLAGDGSEAFF. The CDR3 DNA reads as TGCGCCAGCAGCTTGGCTGGGGACGGGAGTGAAGCTTTCTTT.